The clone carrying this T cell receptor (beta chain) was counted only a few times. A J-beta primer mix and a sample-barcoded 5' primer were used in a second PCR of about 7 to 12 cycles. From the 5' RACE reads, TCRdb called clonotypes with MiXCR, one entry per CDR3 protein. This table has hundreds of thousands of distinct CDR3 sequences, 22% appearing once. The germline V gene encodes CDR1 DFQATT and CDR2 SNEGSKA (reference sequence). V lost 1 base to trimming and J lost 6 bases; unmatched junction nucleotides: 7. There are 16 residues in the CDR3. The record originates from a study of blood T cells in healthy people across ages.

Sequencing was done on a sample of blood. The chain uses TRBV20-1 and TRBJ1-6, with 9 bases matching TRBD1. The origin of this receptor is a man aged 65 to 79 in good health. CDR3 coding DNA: TGCAGTGCTAGAGGTCACCTACAGGGGGCTAATTCACCCCTCCACTTT. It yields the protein CSARGHLQGANSPLHF.